The present T cell receptor (beta chain) was sequenced within a study of T cells after yellow fever vaccination (dated by TCRdb to between 2018 and 2021). Background on the whole study: The SMART-Seq v4 Ultra Low Input RNA kit was used to prepare libraries from fractions with low cell numbers. Bulk TCR alpha and beta repertoires were sequenced longitudinally to track T-cell clones before and after primary and booster YFV17D yellow fever vaccination. Two healthy male donors made up the cohort, one aged 18 to 29 years and the other aged 30 to 40 years. Bulk PBMC replicates and cell subsets were isolated from blood drawn at multiple timepoints before and after both primary and secondary immunization.

What the work shows at the level of the full study, not this receptor alone: After the booster, most clones that had expanded after primary vaccination were detected again (roughly 95% of CD4 and around 88% of CD8), suggesting broad maintenance of memory. A small share of clonotypes was detected in both CD4 and CD8 compartments, with the overlap likely arising from convergent recombination. Compared with the primary T-cell response, the secondary T-cell response was weaker but faster, peaking on day 5 rather than day 15. FACS-sorted repertoires could contain abundant contaminating clonotypes from the bulk population, so computational filtering was required. Because the study included only two donors, the extent to which the findings can be generalized is limited.

According to the study, the label for this sample's treatment or condition signals: live attenuated yellow fever vaccine strain. Two biological replicates of bulk PBMCs were collected at each blood-draw timepoint. PBMCs were isolated from peripheral blood using a standard Ficoll-Paque protocol. RNA was extracted with TriZol from bulk PBMCs, CD4 and CD8 fractions, and dextramer-positive and dextramer-negative fractions. TCR cDNA was made using 5'RACE template switching, a step that added a universal primer site and unique molecular identifiers. Priming for cDNA synthesis came from both the TCR alpha and TCR beta constant segments. Library amplification involved two PCR steps, and the second step added sample barcodes and sequencing adapters. Sequencing of libraries was done on Illumina HiSeq 2500 (2x100 bp) or NovaSeq (2x150 bp). The authors' analysis ran thus. MIGEC handled demultiplexing of reads and collapsing into UMI consensus sequences, while MiXCR performed V(D)J alignment. Vaccine-responding clonotypes were defined with edgeR using replicate PBMC samples, requiring FDR below 0.01 and a log2 fold change above 5 up to day 15. Each bulk clonotype received a CD4 or CD8 identity based on whether the sequenced CD4 or CD8 repertoire contained that clonotype at higher abundance. TCRdb's own reprocessing of the public reads used fastp at Q25 and MiXCR and kept productive beta chains. Rows are unified per CDR3 protein, each entry keeping the most common DNA and genes. The V and J calls and clone size come from TCRdb's table, not from the authors' own analysis. The sample data list 300,000 to 400,000 distinct CDR3 sequences, and 8.5% to 10% of these were observed just once. The leading ten clones occupy about 20% of the sample.

As concerns this clonotype: The target of this receptor is not known. Base quality data are lacking; no much larger clone is found one base away.

The sample was PBMCs, taken on the day of the first yellow fever vaccination. The clonotype comes from a man aged 18 to 29 who received the YFV17D yellow fever vaccine.

The nucleotide sequence reads as follows: TGCGCCAGCACCTCCGGGGCGGGACCAACCTCTGGGGCCAACGTCCTGACTTTC. This gives the protein CASTSGAGPTSGANVLTF. The rearrangement combines TRBV5-1 with TRBJ2-6, and possibly TRBD2, on 6 matching bases. V is cut by 6 bases and J by 0 bases, and the space between the germline ends is 19 bases. The germline V gene yields SGHRS for CDR1 and YFSETQ for CDR2. Inclusive of the bounding cysteine and phenylalanine, the CDR3 is 18 residues long. The kept DNA is CDR3 alone, 54 bases in frame from the first base.